This T cell receptor (beta chain) is from a study of metastatic and nonmetastatic thyroid tumors (dated by TCRdb to 2018 to 2021). In the study overall: Repertoires from peripheral blood and from tumor or nodule tissue samples of malignant and benign thyroid patients were compared. What the work shows at the level of the full study, not this receptor alone: In both blood and tumor samples, TCR beta diversity was reported to be significantly higher in malignant tumors than in benign nodules.

In the case of this clone: Its antigen has not been determined. No quality values exist for individual bases; no much larger clone is one base distant.

Taken from cysteine to phenylalanine, the CDR3 has 14 residues. Of all the DNA, just the CDR3 is kept, 42 bases in frame from base 1. Based on the germline V gene, the CDR1 and CDR2 sequences are SGHRS and YFSETQ. V loses 3 bases of germline sequence and J loses 4 bases, and the interval between the two ends is 11 bases. Libraries were constructed by PCR. These reads were obtained on an Illumina HiSeq 4000. The TCR beta-chain CDR3 region of each patient was profiled by high-throughput sequencing. The paper's processing steps were these. A classifier to discriminate distant-metastatic papillary thyroid cancer patients was built from CDR3 differences across clinicopathological groups. Repertoire diversity was assessed with the Shannon index, and tumor-blood repertoire similarity with the Morisita-Horn index. TCRdb reprocessed the public reads (quality trimming at Q25 with fastp, clone calling with MiXCR) and kept in-frame beta chains. TCRdb's processing, not the authors', yielded these V and J calls. In all, the sample holds approximately 15,000 clones, and about 20% of those were seen once. The ten largest clones take up 20% to 25% of the sample.

No treatment had been received by any patient before thyroid surgery. Using T-cell receptor beta sequencing, the researchers looked back retrospectively at clinical samples from patients, gathered between the early 2010s and the late 2010s. This chain joins TRBV5-1 to TRBJ1-3; the D gene cannot be resolved reliably. Sequencing was performed on adjacent normal tissue. This clonotype originated in a female donor with papillary thyroid cancer or a benign thyroid nodule (not recorded which). Some clones in this sample may be carry-over from other donors' samples. The DNA sequence follows: TGCGCCAGCAGCTCCACAGTAGGGGGAAACACCATATATTTT. Its protein is CASSSTVGGNTIYF.